The T cell receptor (beta chain) under discussion was sequenced for a study of ipilimumab plus nivolumab after autologous stem cell transplantation. Overall study: A median of roughly 8 nivolumab and 4 to 6 ipilimumab doses were given.

V was pared by 8 bases and J by 5 bases, with 16 bases between. The CDR3 loop spans 14 amino acids. Method: immunoSEQ multiplex PCR; TCRdb's copy keeps in-frame clones and lacks some. Among 2,500 to 3,500 clones listed, under 90% were seen once. This material consisted of PBMCs, taken in a trial of ipilimumab plus nivolumab as post-transplant consolidation. The source is a male donor with multiple myeloma. This chain joins TRBV5-3 and TRBJ1-4; D remains unclear. TRBV5-3 is an ORF for which the function is uncertain. CDR3 protein: CASSPEAENEKLFF. CDR3 DNA sequence: TGTGCCAGCAGCCCTGAGGCGGAAAATGAAAAACTGTTTTTT.